These 7 T cell receptor beta chains were all obtained from the same sample, sequenced in a study of vaccination effects on CD4 cells after COVID-19. Their specific antigens are unknown. This table comes from immunoSEQ multiplex PCR, and its TCRdb copy is limited to in-frame clones, with some not included. The sample lists roughly 30,000 clones, roughly 73% occurring once. CD4+ T cells specific for antigen were expanded with viral peptide pools by the ViraFEST assay before sequencing. It was after approximately 11 days of culture that CD4+ T cells were isolated. Nucleocapsid antibody tests were negative, and the vaccine recipients had no prior SARS-CoV-2 infection. The sequencing here drew on CD4+ T cells from PBMCs cultured with HCoV-OC43 spike peptides, taken before COVID-19 vaccination. The sample's subset: HCoV-OC43 spike overlapping peptide pool stimulation. Receptors originate from a human donor who received a COVID-19 vaccine.

A word on this clone: Other DNA sequences in the same sample also yield this CDR3. This chain uses TRBV18 with TRBJ2-7; no definite D call. Germline loops: CDR1 KGHSH, CDR2 LQKENI. This CDR3 spans 13 amino acids. V was clipped by 0 bases and J by 0 bases, with 3 bases between them. Here the CDR3 DNA reads TGTGCCAGCTCACCACCGAGCTCCTACGAGCAGTACTTC. It codes for CASSPPSSYEQYF.

The CDR3 spells CASSIRIQETQYF. The CDR3 DNA reads TGTGCCAGCAGTATCCGGATACAAGAGACCCAGTACTTC. V gene TRBV28 combines with J gene TRBJ2-5; no reliable D call. The V end was cut by 5 bases, the J end by 2 bases, with 9 bases between. Germline V gives CDR1 MDHEN, CDR2 SYDVKM. The CDR3 has 13 amino acids.

The CDR3, as DNA: TGCGCCAGCAGCTTGTTGACACCGGACTATGGCTACACCTTC. It encodes CASSLLTPDYGYTF. V gene TRBV5-1 combines with J gene TRBJ1-2; D unresolved. Germline CDR1 is SGHRS and CDR2 is YFSETQ. CDR3 length equals 14 residues. The V and J ends lost 1 base and 3 bases respectively, with 10 bases between them.

The chain uses TRBV5-1 and TRBJ2-1; D remains ambiguous. Germline V gives CDR1 SGHRS, CDR2 YFSETQ. Trimming removed 4 bases from V and 7 bases from J, with 9 bases in between. The CDR3 spans 12 residues. CDR3 sequence: CASSRPTNEQFF. CDR3 in DNA: TGCGCCAGCAGCCGCCCCACGAATGAGCAGTTCTTC.

The V and J genes are TRBV6-2 or TRBV6-3 and TRBJ2-1, with 14 bases lining up with TRBD2. The CDR3 runs to 17 residues. Losses at the gene ends were 4 bases for V and 2 bases for J; bases not matched to a gene: 4. Germline CDR1 and CDR2: MNHEY and SVGEGT. The CDR3 region is CASSLRLAGGPYNEQFF. CDR3 sequence (DNA): TGTGCCAGCAGTTTGCGACTAGCGGGGGGGCCCTACAATGAGCAGTTCTTC.

The chain uses TRBV5-4 and TRBJ2-5, with no clear D. The germline gives CDR1 SGHNT, CDR2 YYREEE (reference sequence). This CDR3 has 14 amino acids. Trimming shortened V by 0 bases and J by 1 base, and 7 bases separated the two germline ends. DNA for the CDR3: TGTGCCAGCAGCTTGGGGTTGGTCCAAGAGACCCAGTACTTC. Translating gives CASSLGLVQETQYF.

The chain carries TRBV7-2 and TRBJ1-5; D not certain. V shed 1 base and J shed 9 bases, with 10 bases lying between them. This CDR3 has 13 residues. Germline lookup yields CDR1 SGHTA and CDR2 FQGNSA. Written as DNA, the CDR3 is TGTGCCAGCAGCTTAGATGCTATTACGCCCCAGCATTTT. This translates into CASSLDAITPQHF.